One sample yielded the 8 T cell receptor beta chains listed below, sequenced in a study of EBV T-cell therapy then PD-1 blockade in nasopharyngeal carcinoma. Treatment in this sample: AdE1-LMPpoly-expanded autologous EBV-specific T-cell therapy followed by anti-PD-1 nivolumab. Their recognized antigens are unknown. Some clones are missing from TCRdb's copy, which holds only in-frame ones; the method was immunoSEQ multiplex PCR. Of roughly 20,000 clones in the sample, 84% were seen once. Sequenced material: CD8+ T cells from blood, taken around day 33 from a patient whose treatment included autologous EBV-specific T cells and nivolumab. Receptors originate from a man aged 40-50 years with nasopharyngeal carcinoma.

This chain links TRBV30 with TRBJ1-1; D is unresolved. Germline CDR1 is GTSNPN and CDR2 is SVGIG (reference sequence). This CDR3 region has 13 residues. V was clipped by 2 bases and J by 3 bases, with 10 bases between them. The CDR3 nucleotides are TGTGCCTGGAGTTTCCGGCGGGACACTGAAGCTTTCTTT. Protein sequence: CAWSFRRDTEAFF.

The chain uses TRBV7-9 and TRBJ1-1; tentatively, D is TRBD1 (5 bases). The CDR3 sequence is 14 residues long. CDR1 and CDR2 (germline): SEHNR, FQNEAQ (reference sequence). The germline V and J ends were trimmed by 1 base and 6 bases, with 12 bases remaining between them. The CDR3 nucleotides are TGTGCCAGCAGCTTAGTCAAAGGGGTTGCTGAAGCTTTCTTT. This encodes CASSLVKGVAEAFF.

The V call is TRBV4-1, the J call TRBJ2-1; D is ambiguous. Germline V gene lookup returns CDR1 MGHRA and CDR2 YSYEKL. V was clipped by 3 bases and J by 4 bases, with 10 bases between them. The CDR3 has 14 amino acids. CDR3 DNA: TGCGCCAGCAGCCATACAACAGAGTACAATGAGCAGTTCTTC. It codes for CASSHTTEYNEQFF.

J is TRBJ2-7 and V is TRBV13; 9 nucleotides align to TRBD1. The CDR3 sequence is 14 residues long. V shed 4 bases and J 5 bases; nucleotides not matched to a gene: 6. The germline V gene has CDR1 PRHDT and CDR2 FYEKMQ (reference sequence). CDR3: CASSSYRGQDEQYF. The CDR3 bases are TGTGCCAGCAGCTCCTACAGGGGGCAGGACGAGCAGTACTTC. Drawing the rest from reference TRBV13 and TRBJ2-7, the complete variable domain is AAGVIQSPRHLIKEKRETATLKCYPIPRHDTVYWYQQGPGQDPQFLISFYEKMQSDKGSIPDRFSAQQFSDYHSELNMSSLELGDSALYFCASSSYRGQDEQYFGPGTRLTVT.

This clone was found a few times. This sample also contains other DNA sequences that code for the same CDR3. V usage is TRBV9 and J usage is TRBJ1-5; no clear D. The germline V and J ends were trimmed by 0 bases and 0 bases, with 7 bases remaining between them. Per germline, CDR1 SGDLS and CDR2 YYNGEE. CDR3 length equals 15 residues. CDR3 nucleotide sequence: TGTGCCAGCAGCGTAGGGAGCTATAGCAATCAGCCCCAGCATTTT. This sequence encodes CASSVGSYSNQPQHF.

This clone appeared a single time. V is TRBV4-3 and J is TRBJ2-1, with 10 bases aligning to TRBD1. The J segment lost 7 bases and the V segment lost 5 bases, leaving 11 bases of the junction unmatched. Germline values: CDR1 LGHNA, CDR2 YSLEER. This CDR3 has 16 amino acids. The CDR3 coding sequence is TGCGCCAGCAGCTCCCGGGGACAGGGGCCTGGGAATGAGCAGTTCTTC. This sequence encodes CASSSRGQGPGNEQFF.

The table lists this clone with a count of one. The V gene is TRBV7-3, the J gene TRBJ1-3, with 8 bases aligning to TRBD1. This CDR3 comprises 12 residues. Germline V gene data show CDR1 as SGHTA and CDR2 as FQGTGA. V shed 10 bases, J shed 8 bases, and the junction held 7 bases outside the gene matches. The CDR3 DNA reads as TGTGCCAATTCGGACAGGGCGCACACCATATATTTT. Protein sequence: CANSDRAHTIYF.

This clone appeared a single time. The V call is TRBV5-8, the J call TRBJ1-1, with TRBD1 as a possible D gene (5 bases). Trimming removed 2 bases at V and 1 base at J, with 12 bases between. This CDR3 contains 15 residues. The germline V gene has CDR1 SGHTS and CDR2 YDEGEE. CDR3 sequence reads: CASSFWGRQNTEAFF. CDR3 nucleotide sequence: TGTGCCAGCAGCTTTTGGGGACGGCAGAACACTGAAGCTTTCTTT. Complete variable domain (other parts from reference TRBV5-8 and TRBJ1-1): EAGVTQSPTHLIKTRGQQATLRCSPISGHTSVYWYQQALGLGLQFLLWYDEGEERNRGNFPPRFSGRQFPNYSSELNVNALELEDSALYLCASSFWGRQNTEAFFGQGTRLTVV.